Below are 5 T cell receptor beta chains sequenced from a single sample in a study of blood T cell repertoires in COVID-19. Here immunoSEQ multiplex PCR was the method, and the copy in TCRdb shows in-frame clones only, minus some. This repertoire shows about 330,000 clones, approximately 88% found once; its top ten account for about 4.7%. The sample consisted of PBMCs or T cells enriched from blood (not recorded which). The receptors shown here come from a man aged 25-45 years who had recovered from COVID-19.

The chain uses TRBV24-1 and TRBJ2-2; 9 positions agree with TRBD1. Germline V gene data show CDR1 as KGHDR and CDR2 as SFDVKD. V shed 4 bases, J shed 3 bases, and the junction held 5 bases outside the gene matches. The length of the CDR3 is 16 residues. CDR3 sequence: CATSDSGTGYTGELFF. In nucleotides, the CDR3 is TGTGCCACCAGTGACTCCGGGACAGGGTACACCGGGGAGCTGTTTTTT.

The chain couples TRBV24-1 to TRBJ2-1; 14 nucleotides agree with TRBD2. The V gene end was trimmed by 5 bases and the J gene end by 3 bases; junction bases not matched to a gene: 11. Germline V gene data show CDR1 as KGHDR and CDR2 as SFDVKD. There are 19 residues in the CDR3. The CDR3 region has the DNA TGTGCCACCAGTGGACTAGCGGGGGGGCCTATATCTATCTACAATGAGCAGTTCTTC. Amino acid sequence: CATSGLAGGPISIYNEQFF.

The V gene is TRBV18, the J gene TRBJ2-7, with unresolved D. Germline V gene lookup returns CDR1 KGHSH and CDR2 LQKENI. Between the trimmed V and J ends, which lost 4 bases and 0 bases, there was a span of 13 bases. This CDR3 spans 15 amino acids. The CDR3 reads CASSLAVESSYEQYF. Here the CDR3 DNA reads TGTGCCAGCTCACTAGCAGTAGAGAGCTCCTACGAGCAGTACTTC.

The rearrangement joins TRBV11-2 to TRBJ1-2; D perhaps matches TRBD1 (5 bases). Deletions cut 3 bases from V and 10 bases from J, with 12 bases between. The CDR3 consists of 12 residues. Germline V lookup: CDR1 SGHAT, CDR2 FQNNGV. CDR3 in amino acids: CASSFDRLHYTF. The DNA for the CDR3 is TGTGCCAGCAGCTTCGACAGACTCCACTACACCTTC.

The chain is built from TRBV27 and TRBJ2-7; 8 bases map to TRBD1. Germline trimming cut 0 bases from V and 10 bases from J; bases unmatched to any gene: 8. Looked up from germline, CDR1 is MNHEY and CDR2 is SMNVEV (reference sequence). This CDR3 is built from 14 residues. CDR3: CASSLSTGARGQYF. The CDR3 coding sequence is TGTGCCAGCAGTTTATCGACAGGGGCTAGGGGACAGTACTTC.